These T cell receptor beta chains were read from a single sample in a study of regulatory T cells in long-lasting Graves disease. TCRdb fed the multiplex PCR reads into MiXCR, producing one record per CDR3 protein. The sample consists of 450,000 to 600,000 distinct CDR3 sequences, 13% of them appearing once. A further study also used this sample, focusing on T cells in Graves' hyperthyroidism and ophthalmopathy.

The material sequenced was peripheral blood mononuclear cells (PBMCs), taken at new diagnosis, from a patient treated with antithyroid drugs. These TCRs come from a man aged 30-40 years with Graves disease. Both conserved end residues are part of each CDR3. The D gene is left open where the match is weak. Size is omitted from some rows. Given values are once, few, many or a class for expanded clones.

V gene | D gene | clone size | CDR3 length | CDR3 protein
TRBV3-1 | - | few | 12 | CASSRTVDEQYF
TRBV29-1 | TRBD1 | many | 13 | CSVGQVGADTQYF
TRBV4-1 | TRBD2 | few | 15 | CASSHSGMSTGELFF
TRBV20-1 | - | - | 11 | CGLGHLYGYTF
TRBV19 | - | - | 16 | CASSIGTGSHTGELFF
TRBV24-1 | - | - | 12 | CATNLGEEKLFF
TRBV5-1 | - | many | 16 | CASSFLRGGEADTQYF
TRBV5-1 | TRBD1 | many | 14 | CASSPPDRGYGYTF
TRBV5-1 | - | - | 14 | CASSLGQGGDTQYF
TRBV18 | - | many | 14 | CASSLLRAGNEQFF
TRBV7-2 | - | many | 14 | CASSALGLYNEQFF
TRBV28 | - | - | 13 | CAISQGLNTEAFF